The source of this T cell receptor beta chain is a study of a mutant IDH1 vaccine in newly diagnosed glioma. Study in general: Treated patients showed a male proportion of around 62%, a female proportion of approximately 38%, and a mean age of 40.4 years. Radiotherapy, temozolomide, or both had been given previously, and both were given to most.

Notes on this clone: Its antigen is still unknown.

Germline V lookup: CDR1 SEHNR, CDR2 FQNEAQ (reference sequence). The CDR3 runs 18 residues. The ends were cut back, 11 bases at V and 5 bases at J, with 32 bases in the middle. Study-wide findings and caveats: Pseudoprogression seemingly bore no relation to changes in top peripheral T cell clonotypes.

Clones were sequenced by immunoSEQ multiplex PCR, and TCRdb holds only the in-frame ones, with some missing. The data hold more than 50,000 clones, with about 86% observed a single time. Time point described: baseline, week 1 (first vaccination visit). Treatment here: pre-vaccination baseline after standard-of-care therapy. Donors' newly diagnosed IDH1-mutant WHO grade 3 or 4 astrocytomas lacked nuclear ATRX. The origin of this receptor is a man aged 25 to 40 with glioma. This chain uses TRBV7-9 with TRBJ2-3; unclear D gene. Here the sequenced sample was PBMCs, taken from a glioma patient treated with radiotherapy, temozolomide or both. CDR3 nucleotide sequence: TGTGCCGCCCCCAGCAGCTTATTTGATTTAGAGAGGAAAGATACGCAGTATTTT. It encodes CAAPSSLFDLERKDTQYF.